This is a list of T cell receptor beta chains from one sample in a study of shared T cell receptors in the human thymus. This table comes from immunoSEQ multiplex PCR, and its TCRdb copy is limited to in-frame clones, with some not included. The table includes around 730,000 clones, around 85% detected once. The sample was also reused in another study, on human thymus T cells.

The sample consisted of thymocytes. Receptor source: a girl in the first two years of life with a congenital heart defect. CDR3s include the opening cysteine and the closing phenylalanine or tryptophan. Each record gives: J gene, D gene, clone size, V gene, CDR3 protein, CDR3 DNA. The D gene is left open where the match is weak. A clone size is listed for some rows: how often the clone was seen (once, few, many), or a class if it is expanded.

>TRBJ1-5|TRBD1|.|TRBV10-3
CAVWTGEGTNQPQHF
TGTGCCGTCTGGACAGGGGAGGGGACTAATCAGCCCCAGCATTTT
>TRBJ1-4|TRBD1|.|TRBV9
CASSYRGDRVDEKLFF
TGTGCCAGCAGCTACCGGGGTGACAGGGTTGATGAAAAACTGTTTTTT
>TRBJ1-5|.|.|TRBV2
CASKVGHNQPQHF
TGTGCCAGCAAAGTGGGACATAATCAGCCCCAGCATTTT
>TRBJ1-2|TRBD1|.|TRBV5-1
CASSTSGKWTGDGYTF
TGCGCCAGCAGTACCAGTGGAAAATGGACAGGGGATGGCTACACCTTC
>TRBJ1-4|.|.|TRBV28
CASSTPTLGAGNEKLFF
TGTGCCAGCAGTACCCCGACTCTGGGAGCGGGAAATGAAAAACTGTTTTTT
>TRBJ1-6|.|.|TRBV28
CASSHGKQPGHYNSPLHF
TGTGCCAGCTCCCACGGGAAACAACCGGGACATTATAATTCCCCCCTCCACTTT
>TRBJ1-2|TRBD1|once|TRBV20-1
CSAQTGFRTF
TGCAGTGCTCAGACAGGGTTTCGCACCTTC
>TRBJ2-7|TRBD2|.|TRBV5-6
CASSLRSGGYRGYEQYF
TGTGCCAGCAGCTTAAGGTCGGGAGGGTACCGGGGCTACGAGCAGTACTTC
>TRBJ2-5|.|once|TRBV4-1
CASSRRRAPQETQYF
TGCGCCAGCAGCAGGAGGAGGGCGCCGCAGGAGACCCAGTACTTC
>TRBJ2-3|.|.|TRBV5-1
CASSCSPDTQYF
TGCGCCAGCAGCTGCAGTCCAGATACGCAGTATTTT
>TRBJ1-6|TRBD1|.|TRBV9
CASSSDRNSPLHF
TGTGCCAGCAGCTCGGACAGGAATTCACCCCTCCACTTT
>TRBJ1-4|.|.|TRBV11-2
CASSLGGTNEKLFF
TGTGCCAGCAGCTTGGGGGGTACTAATGAAAAACTGTTTTTT
>TRBJ2-5|TRBD2|once|TRBV10-2
CASSEARLAGGQEKETQYF
TGCGCCAGCAGTGAAGCGAGACTAGCGGGGGGGCAGGAGAAGGAGACCCAGTACTTC
>TRBJ1-3|.|.|TRBV9
CASSVDPRDTGNTIYF
TGTGCCAGCAGCGTAGATCCGAGAGACACTGGAAACACCATATATTTT
>TRBJ1-3|TRBD1|.|TRBV19
CATRQGAEGNTIYF
TGTGCCACCAGACAGGGGGCAGAAGGAAACACCATATATTTT
>TRBJ1-2|.|.|TRBV19
CASSRGLLDGYTF
TGTGCCAGTAGTCGGGGTCTGTTGGATGGCTACACCTTC
>TRBJ2-3|.|once|TRBV7-9
CASSLAGRITDTQYF
TGTGCCAGCAGCTTAGCGGGCAGGATCACAGATACGCAGTATTTT
>TRBJ1-3|.|once|TRBV28
CASSLELSHSGNTIYF
TGTGCCAGCAGTTTAGAGCTTTCCCACTCTGGAAACACCATATATTTT
>TRBJ2-7|.|.|TRBV6-1
CASSSLLGAYEQYF
TGTGCCAGCAGTTCCCTATTAGGGGCCTACGAGCAGTACTTC
>TRBJ2-3|.|.|TRBV4-1
CASSQVAEEDTQYF
TGCGCCAGCAGCCAAGTAGCGGAGGAAGATACGCAGTATTTT
>TRBJ2-3|TRBD2|.|TRBV5-4
CASSLAYLTSGPQDTQYF
TGTGCCAGCAGCTTGGCCTACTTGACTAGCGGTCCCCAGGATACGCAGTATTTT
>TRBJ2-5|TRBD2|.|TRBV5-1
CASSLVPSGETQYF
TGCGCCAGCAGCTTGGTTCCTAGCGGGGAGACCCAGTACTTC
>TRBJ1-1|TRBD1|.|TRBV2
CATCWDRGFSEAFF
TGTGCCACCTGTTGGGACAGGGGATTTAGTGAAGCTTTCTTT
>TRBJ1-6|.|.|TRBV11-2
CASSSGAPVSPLHF
TGTGCCAGCAGCTCTGGGGCCCCCGTTTCACCCCTCCACTTT
>TRBJ2-7|.|.|TRBV6-1
CASSEGIRVVVESYEQYF
TGTGCCAGCAGTGAAGGGATTCGGGTGGTGGTCGAATCCTACGAGCAGTACTTC
>TRBJ2-5|TRBD2|.|TRBV2
CASTGEGLVRTQYF
TGTGCCAGCACCGGCGAGGGACTAGTTCGGACCCAGTACTTC
>TRBJ2-7|TRBD1|.|TRBV29-1
CSVGDRDREHEQYF
TGCAGCGTTGGAGACCGGGACAGGGAACACGAGCAGTACTTC
>TRBJ1-4|.|few|TRBV5-8
CASSPGRGHGITNEKLFF
TGTGCCAGCAGCCCCGGCAGGGGTCACGGGATAACTAATGAAAAACTGTTTTTT
>TRBJ2-2|TRBD1|.|TRBV4-1
CASSRPRQGLVGTGELFF
TGCGCCAGCAGCCGACCCCGACAGGGCTTAGTGGGCACCGGGGAGCTGTTTTTT
>TRBJ2-3|.|.|TRBV29-1
CSGRKGGTDTQYF
TGCAGCGGTCGAAAAGGGGGAACAGATACGCAGTATTTT
>TRBJ1-1|.|.|TRBV4-3
CASSQGSEGTEAFF
TGCGCCAGCAGCCAAGGGAGCGAGGGCACTGAAGCTTTCTTT
>TRBJ1-1|.|.|TRBV2
CASREENTEAFF
TGTGCCAGCAGAGAGGAGAACACTGAAGCTTTCTTT
>TRBJ2-6|.|.|TRBV10-3
CAISESGGSGANVLTF
TGTGCCATCAGTGAGTCAGGAGGGTCTGGGGCCAACGTCCTGACTTTC
>TRBJ1-2|.|.|TRBV9
CASSPRRWGPQGYGYTF
TGTGCCAGCAGCCCCCGTAGGTGGGGACCCCAGGGGTATGGCTACACCTTC
>TRBJ2-5|.|.|TRBV19
CASSIAVRAGETQYF
TGTGCCAGTAGTATAGCGGTGAGGGCCGGGGAGACCCAGTACTTC
>TRBJ1-2|.|.|TRBV11-2
CASSLGEGPSYYGYTF
TGTGCCAGCAGCTTAGGTGAGGGTCCCTCCTACTATGGCTACACCTTC
>TRBJ2-5|TRBD1|.|TRBV7-8
CASSLSGQGETQYF
TGTGCCAGCAGCTTAAGTGGACAGGGAGAGACCCAGTACTTC
>TRBJ1-1|TRBD1|.|TRBV2
CASSAWTGSEAFF
TGTGCCAGCAGTGCCTGGACAGGGTCTGAAGCTTTCTTT
>TRBJ2-6|.|few|TRBV5-1
CASSLGVPGHSSGANVLTF
TGCGCCAGCAGCTTGGGGGTTCCGGGACACTCCTCTGGGGCCAACGTCCTGACTTTC
>TRBJ2-1|.|.|TRBV5-4
CASSLWGGPQRNEQFF
TGTGCCAGCAGCTTGTGGGGGGGGCCCCAACGCAATGAGCAGTTCTTC
>TRBJ2-5|.|.|TRBV27
CASQGQGFQETQYF
TGTGCCAGCCAAGGACAAGGCTTTCAAGAGACCCAGTACTTC
>TRBJ1-3|.|.|TRBV12-5
CASGLWGRDGSSGNTIYF
TGTGCTAGTGGTTTGTGGGGCCGGGACGGGAGCTCTGGAAACACCATATATTTT
>TRBJ1-3|TRBD1|.|TRBV15
CATSRARTGGSGNTIYF
TGTGCCACCAGCAGAGCCCGGACAGGGGGCTCTGGAAACACCATATATTTT
>TRBJ1-2|.|.|TRBV5-8
CASSLGTVVRDGYTF
TGTGCCAGCAGCTTGGGGACAGTGGTCAGGGATGGCTACACCTTC
>TRBJ1-6|.|.|TRBV9
CASSVSGLFESSYNSPLHF
TGTGCCAGCAGCGTATCGGGACTGTTTGAGAGCTCCTATAATTCACCCCTCCACTTT
>TRBJ1-2|.|.|TRBV4-2
CASSRALRGFGYTF
TGTGCCAGCAGCCGAGCACTCCGGGGGTTTGGCTACACCTTC
>TRBJ2-1|TRBD2|.|TRBV11-3
CASSYLRGGSYNEQFF
TGTGCCAGCAGCTATCTTCGCGGGGGTTCCTACAATGAGCAGTTCTTC
>TRBJ2-3|TRBD1|once|TRBV29-1
CSARPSLTGEVDTQYF
TGCAGCGCCCGACCCTCCTTGACAGGGGAGGTAGATACGCAGTATTTT
>TRBJ1-5|.|.|TRBV10-3
CAIGRENQPQHF
TGTGCCATCGGGCGGGAAAATCAGCCCCAGCATTTT
>TRBJ2-7|.|.|TRBV4-3
CASSQGFFTGQTYEQYF
TGCGCCAGCAGCCAAGGGTTTTTTACAGGCCAAACCTACGAGCAGTACTTC
>TRBJ1-2|TRBD1|.|TRBV10-3
CAIRTDRAFTYGYTF
TGTGCCATCAGGACGGACAGGGCGTTTACCTATGGCTACACCTTC
>TRBJ2-3|.|.|TRBV5-1
CASGPSWADTQYF
TGCGCCAGCGGGCCTAGCTGGGCAGATACGCAGTATTTT
>TRBJ1-5|.|few|TRBV6-1
CASSERYQPQHF
TGTGCCAGCAGTGAGAGATATCAGCCCCAGCATTTT
>TRBJ1-2|.|.|TRBV11-2
CASSLNEENYGYTF
TGTGCCAGCAGCTTAAACGAGGAGAACTATGGCTACACCTTC
>TRBJ2-1|.|.|TRBV5-6
CASSLAVYNEQFF
TGTGCCAGCAGCTTGGCGGTATACAATGAGCAGTTCTTC